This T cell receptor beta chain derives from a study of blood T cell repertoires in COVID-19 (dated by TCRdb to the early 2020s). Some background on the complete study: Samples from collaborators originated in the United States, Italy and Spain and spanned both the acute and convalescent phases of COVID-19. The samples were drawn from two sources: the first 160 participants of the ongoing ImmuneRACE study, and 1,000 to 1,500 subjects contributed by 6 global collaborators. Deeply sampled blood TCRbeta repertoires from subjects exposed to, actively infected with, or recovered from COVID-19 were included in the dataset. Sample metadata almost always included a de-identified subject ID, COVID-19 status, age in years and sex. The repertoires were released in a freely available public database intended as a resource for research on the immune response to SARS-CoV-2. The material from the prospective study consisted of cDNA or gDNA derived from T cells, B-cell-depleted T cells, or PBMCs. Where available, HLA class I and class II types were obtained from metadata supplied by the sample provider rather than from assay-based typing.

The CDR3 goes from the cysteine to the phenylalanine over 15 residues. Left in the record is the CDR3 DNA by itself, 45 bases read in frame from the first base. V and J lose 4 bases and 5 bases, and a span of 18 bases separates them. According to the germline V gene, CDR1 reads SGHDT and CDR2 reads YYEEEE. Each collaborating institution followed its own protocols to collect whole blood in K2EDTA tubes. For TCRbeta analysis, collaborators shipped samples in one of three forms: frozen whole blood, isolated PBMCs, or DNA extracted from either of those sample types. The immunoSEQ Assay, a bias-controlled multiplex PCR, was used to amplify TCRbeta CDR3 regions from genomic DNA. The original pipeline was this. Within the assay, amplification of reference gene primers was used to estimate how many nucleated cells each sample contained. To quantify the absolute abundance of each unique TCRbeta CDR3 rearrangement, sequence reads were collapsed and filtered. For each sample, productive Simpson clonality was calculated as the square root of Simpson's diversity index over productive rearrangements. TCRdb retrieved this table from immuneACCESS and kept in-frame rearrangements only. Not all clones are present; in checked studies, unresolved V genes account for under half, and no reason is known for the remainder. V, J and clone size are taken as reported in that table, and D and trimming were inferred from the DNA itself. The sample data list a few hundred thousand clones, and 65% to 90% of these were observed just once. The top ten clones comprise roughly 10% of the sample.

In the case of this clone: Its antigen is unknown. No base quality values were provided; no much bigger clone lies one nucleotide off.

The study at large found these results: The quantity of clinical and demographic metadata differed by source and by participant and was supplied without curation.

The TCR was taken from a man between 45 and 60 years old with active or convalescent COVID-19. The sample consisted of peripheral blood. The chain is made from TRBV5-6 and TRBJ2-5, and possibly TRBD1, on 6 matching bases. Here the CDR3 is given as CASSTWTVWGETQYF. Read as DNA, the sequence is TGTGCCAGCAGCACCTGGACAGTTTGGGGGGAGACCCAGTACTTC. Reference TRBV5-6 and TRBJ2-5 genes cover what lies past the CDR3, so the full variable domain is DAGVTQSPTHLIKTRGQQVTLRCSPKSGHDTVSWYQQALGQGPQFIFQYYEEEERQRGNFPDRFSGHQFPNYSSELNVNALLLGDSALYLCASSTWTVWGETQYFGPGTRLLVL.